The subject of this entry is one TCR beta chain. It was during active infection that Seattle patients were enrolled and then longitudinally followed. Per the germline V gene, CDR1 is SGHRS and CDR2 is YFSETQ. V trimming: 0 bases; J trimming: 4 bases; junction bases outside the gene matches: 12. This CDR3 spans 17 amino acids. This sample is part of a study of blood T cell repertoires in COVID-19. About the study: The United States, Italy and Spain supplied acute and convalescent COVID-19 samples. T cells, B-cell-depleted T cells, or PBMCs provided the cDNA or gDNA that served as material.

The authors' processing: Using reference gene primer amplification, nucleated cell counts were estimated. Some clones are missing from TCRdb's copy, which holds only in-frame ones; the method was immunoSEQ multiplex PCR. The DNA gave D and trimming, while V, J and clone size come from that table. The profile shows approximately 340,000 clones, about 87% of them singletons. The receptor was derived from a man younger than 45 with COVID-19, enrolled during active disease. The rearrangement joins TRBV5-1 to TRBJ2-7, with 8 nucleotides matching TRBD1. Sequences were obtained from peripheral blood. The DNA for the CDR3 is TGCGCCAGCAGCTTGGATGGGACAGGACCCCCTGGGTACGAGCAGTACTTC. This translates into CASSLDGTGPPGYEQYF.